This paragraph covers one T cell receptor beta chain sequence. Its antigen is still unknown. Base qualities are missing; no much larger clone stands one base away. This sample stems from a study of response to subunit inactivated influenza vaccine (dated by TCRdb to 2016 to 2019). The study in broad terms: The study used deep quantitative T cell receptor repertoire profiling to track responses to a trivalent subunit inactivated influenza vaccine. What the work shows at the level of the full study, not this receptor alone: The authors suggested that each seasonal influenza vaccination may recruit only a limited number of new T cells.

As encoded in the germline V gene, CDR1 is MNHEY while CDR2 is SVGEGT. From its cysteine to its phenylalanine, the CDR3 spans 14 amino acids. Left in the record is the CDR3 DNA by itself, 42 bases read in frame from the first base. From V the trimming removes 7 bases and from J it removes 6 bases, while the gene matches leave 9 bases of the junction unaccounted for. Library prep was done by RT-PCR. Sequencing took place on an Illumina HiSeq 2500. TCRdb reprocessed the public reads (quality trimming at Q25 with fastp, clone calling with MiXCR) and kept in-frame beta chains. Each CDR3 protein gets just one entry, which takes the most common genes and DNA from the rows behind it. The sample yields 650,000 to 800,000 distinct CDR3 sequences; around a sixth were counted once. The ten largest clones take up roughly a tenth of the sample.

The sequenced sample was PBMCs from blood, obtained about 5 days after vaccination. This receptor was obtained from a middle-aged man who received an inactivated influenza vaccine. Donor details come from another sample of the same person, matched by shared clones. The V and J genes are TRBV6-2 or TRBV6-3 and TRBJ2-1, with 7 middle bases fitting TRBD1. The DNA reads TGTGCCAGCACGGACAGGTGGTTAGGCAATGAGCAGTTCTTC. It is translated as CASTDRWLGNEQFF.